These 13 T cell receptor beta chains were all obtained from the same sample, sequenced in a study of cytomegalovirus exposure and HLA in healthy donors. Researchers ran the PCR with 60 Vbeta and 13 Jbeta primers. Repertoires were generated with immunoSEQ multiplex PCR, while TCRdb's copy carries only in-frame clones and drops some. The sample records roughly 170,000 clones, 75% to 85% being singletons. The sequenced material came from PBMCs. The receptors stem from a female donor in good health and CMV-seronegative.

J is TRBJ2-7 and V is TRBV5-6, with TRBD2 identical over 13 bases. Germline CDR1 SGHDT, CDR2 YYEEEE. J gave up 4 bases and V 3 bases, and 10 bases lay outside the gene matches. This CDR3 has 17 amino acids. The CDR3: CASSWMGTSGGAYEQYF. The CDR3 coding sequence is TGTGCCAGCAGCTGGATGGGTACTAGCGGGGGGGCGTACGAGCAGTACTTC.

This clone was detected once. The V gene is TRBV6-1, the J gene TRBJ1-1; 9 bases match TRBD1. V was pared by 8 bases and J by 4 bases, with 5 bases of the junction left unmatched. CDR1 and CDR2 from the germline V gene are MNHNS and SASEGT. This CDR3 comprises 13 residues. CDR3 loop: CASGTGLGTEAFF. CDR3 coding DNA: TGTGCCAGCGGGACAGGGTTGGGCACTGAAGCTTTCTTT.

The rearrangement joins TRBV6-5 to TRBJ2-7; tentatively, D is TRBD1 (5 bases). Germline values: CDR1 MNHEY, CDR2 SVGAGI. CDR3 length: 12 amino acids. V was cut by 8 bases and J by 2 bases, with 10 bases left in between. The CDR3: CASRDSPYEQYF. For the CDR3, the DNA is TGTGCCAGCCGCGACAGCCCCTACGAGCAGTACTTC.

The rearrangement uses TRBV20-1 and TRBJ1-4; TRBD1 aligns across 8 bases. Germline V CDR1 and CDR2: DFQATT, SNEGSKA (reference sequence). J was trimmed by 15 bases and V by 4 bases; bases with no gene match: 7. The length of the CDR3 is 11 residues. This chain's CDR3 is CSATRQGFLFF. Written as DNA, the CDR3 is TGCAGTGCTACCCGACAGGGGTTTTTGTTTTTT.

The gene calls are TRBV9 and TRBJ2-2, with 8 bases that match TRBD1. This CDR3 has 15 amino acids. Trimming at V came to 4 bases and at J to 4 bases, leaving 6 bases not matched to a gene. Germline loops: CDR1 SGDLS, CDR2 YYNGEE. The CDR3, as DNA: TGTGCCAGCAGCCCCACCCAGGGGGCCACCGGGGAGCTGTTTTTT. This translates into CASSPTQGATGELFF.

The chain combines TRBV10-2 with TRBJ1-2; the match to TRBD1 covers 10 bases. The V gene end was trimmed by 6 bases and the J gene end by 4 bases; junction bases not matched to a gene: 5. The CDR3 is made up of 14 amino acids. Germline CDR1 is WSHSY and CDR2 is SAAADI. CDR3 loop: CASRTRTGGYGYTF. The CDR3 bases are TGCGCCAGCAGAACCCGGACAGGGGGCTATGGCTACACCTTC.

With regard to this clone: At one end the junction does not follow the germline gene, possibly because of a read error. The CDR3 sequence: CASSSGDSSGANGLTF. The DNA of the CDR3 is TGCGCCAGCAGCTCGGGGGACAGCTCTGGGGCCAACGGCCTGACTTTC. V usage is TRBV5-1 and J usage is TRBJ2-6, with a possible D match to TRBD1 (7 bases). There are 16 residues in the CDR3. Germline CDR1 is SGHRS and CDR2 is YFSETQ.

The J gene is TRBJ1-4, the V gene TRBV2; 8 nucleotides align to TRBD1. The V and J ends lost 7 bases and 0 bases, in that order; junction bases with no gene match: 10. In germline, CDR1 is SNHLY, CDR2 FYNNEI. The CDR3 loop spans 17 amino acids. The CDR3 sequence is CASMSPTGGTTNEKLFF. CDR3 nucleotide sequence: TGTGCCAGCATGAGCCCAACAGGGGGTACAACTAATGAAAAACTGTTTTTT.

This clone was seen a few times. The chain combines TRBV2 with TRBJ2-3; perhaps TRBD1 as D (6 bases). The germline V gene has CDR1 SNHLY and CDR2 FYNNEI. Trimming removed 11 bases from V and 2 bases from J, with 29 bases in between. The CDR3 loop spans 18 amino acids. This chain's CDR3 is CASQGGQYSTFTTDTQYF. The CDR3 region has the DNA TGTGCCTCCCAGGGCGGACAGTATTCCACCTTTACCACAGATACGCAGTATTTT.

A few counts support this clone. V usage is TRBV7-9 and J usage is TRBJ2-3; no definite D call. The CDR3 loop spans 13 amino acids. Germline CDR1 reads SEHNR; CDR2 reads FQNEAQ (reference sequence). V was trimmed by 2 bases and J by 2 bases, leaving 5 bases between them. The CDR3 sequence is CASSLPFTDTQYF. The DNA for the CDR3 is TGTGCCAGCAGCTTACCTTTCACAGATACGCAGTATTTT. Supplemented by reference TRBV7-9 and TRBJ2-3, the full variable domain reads DTGVSQNPRHKITKRGQNVTFRCDPISEHNRLYWYRQTLGQGPEFLTYFQNEAQLEKSRLLSDRFSAERPKGSFSTLEIQRTEQGDSAMYLCASSLPFTDTQYFGPGTRLTVL.

The CDR3 nucleotides read TGTGCCAGTAGTACCACTACTAGCACAGATACGCAGTATTTT. Encoded protein: CASSTTTSTDTQYF. This rearrangement joins TRBV19 to TRBJ2-3; D unclear. The CDR3 spans 14 residues. CDR1 LNHDA and CDR2 SQIVND come from the germline V gene (reference sequence). V gave up 4 bases and J gave up 0 bases, with 8 bases separating them.

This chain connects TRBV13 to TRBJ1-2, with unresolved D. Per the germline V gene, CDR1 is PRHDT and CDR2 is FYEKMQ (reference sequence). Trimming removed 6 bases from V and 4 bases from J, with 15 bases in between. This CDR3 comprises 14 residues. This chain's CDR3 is CASRRGSAAYGYTF. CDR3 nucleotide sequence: TGTGCCAGCAGGAGAGGGAGCGCGGCCTATGGCTACACCTTC.

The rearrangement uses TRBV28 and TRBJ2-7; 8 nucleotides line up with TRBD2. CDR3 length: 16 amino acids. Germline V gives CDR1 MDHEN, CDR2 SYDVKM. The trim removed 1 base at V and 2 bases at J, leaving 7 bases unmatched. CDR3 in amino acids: CASSLFSLADPYEQYF. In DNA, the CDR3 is TGTGCCAGCAGTTTATTCTCACTAGCGGACCCCTACGAGCAGTACTTC.